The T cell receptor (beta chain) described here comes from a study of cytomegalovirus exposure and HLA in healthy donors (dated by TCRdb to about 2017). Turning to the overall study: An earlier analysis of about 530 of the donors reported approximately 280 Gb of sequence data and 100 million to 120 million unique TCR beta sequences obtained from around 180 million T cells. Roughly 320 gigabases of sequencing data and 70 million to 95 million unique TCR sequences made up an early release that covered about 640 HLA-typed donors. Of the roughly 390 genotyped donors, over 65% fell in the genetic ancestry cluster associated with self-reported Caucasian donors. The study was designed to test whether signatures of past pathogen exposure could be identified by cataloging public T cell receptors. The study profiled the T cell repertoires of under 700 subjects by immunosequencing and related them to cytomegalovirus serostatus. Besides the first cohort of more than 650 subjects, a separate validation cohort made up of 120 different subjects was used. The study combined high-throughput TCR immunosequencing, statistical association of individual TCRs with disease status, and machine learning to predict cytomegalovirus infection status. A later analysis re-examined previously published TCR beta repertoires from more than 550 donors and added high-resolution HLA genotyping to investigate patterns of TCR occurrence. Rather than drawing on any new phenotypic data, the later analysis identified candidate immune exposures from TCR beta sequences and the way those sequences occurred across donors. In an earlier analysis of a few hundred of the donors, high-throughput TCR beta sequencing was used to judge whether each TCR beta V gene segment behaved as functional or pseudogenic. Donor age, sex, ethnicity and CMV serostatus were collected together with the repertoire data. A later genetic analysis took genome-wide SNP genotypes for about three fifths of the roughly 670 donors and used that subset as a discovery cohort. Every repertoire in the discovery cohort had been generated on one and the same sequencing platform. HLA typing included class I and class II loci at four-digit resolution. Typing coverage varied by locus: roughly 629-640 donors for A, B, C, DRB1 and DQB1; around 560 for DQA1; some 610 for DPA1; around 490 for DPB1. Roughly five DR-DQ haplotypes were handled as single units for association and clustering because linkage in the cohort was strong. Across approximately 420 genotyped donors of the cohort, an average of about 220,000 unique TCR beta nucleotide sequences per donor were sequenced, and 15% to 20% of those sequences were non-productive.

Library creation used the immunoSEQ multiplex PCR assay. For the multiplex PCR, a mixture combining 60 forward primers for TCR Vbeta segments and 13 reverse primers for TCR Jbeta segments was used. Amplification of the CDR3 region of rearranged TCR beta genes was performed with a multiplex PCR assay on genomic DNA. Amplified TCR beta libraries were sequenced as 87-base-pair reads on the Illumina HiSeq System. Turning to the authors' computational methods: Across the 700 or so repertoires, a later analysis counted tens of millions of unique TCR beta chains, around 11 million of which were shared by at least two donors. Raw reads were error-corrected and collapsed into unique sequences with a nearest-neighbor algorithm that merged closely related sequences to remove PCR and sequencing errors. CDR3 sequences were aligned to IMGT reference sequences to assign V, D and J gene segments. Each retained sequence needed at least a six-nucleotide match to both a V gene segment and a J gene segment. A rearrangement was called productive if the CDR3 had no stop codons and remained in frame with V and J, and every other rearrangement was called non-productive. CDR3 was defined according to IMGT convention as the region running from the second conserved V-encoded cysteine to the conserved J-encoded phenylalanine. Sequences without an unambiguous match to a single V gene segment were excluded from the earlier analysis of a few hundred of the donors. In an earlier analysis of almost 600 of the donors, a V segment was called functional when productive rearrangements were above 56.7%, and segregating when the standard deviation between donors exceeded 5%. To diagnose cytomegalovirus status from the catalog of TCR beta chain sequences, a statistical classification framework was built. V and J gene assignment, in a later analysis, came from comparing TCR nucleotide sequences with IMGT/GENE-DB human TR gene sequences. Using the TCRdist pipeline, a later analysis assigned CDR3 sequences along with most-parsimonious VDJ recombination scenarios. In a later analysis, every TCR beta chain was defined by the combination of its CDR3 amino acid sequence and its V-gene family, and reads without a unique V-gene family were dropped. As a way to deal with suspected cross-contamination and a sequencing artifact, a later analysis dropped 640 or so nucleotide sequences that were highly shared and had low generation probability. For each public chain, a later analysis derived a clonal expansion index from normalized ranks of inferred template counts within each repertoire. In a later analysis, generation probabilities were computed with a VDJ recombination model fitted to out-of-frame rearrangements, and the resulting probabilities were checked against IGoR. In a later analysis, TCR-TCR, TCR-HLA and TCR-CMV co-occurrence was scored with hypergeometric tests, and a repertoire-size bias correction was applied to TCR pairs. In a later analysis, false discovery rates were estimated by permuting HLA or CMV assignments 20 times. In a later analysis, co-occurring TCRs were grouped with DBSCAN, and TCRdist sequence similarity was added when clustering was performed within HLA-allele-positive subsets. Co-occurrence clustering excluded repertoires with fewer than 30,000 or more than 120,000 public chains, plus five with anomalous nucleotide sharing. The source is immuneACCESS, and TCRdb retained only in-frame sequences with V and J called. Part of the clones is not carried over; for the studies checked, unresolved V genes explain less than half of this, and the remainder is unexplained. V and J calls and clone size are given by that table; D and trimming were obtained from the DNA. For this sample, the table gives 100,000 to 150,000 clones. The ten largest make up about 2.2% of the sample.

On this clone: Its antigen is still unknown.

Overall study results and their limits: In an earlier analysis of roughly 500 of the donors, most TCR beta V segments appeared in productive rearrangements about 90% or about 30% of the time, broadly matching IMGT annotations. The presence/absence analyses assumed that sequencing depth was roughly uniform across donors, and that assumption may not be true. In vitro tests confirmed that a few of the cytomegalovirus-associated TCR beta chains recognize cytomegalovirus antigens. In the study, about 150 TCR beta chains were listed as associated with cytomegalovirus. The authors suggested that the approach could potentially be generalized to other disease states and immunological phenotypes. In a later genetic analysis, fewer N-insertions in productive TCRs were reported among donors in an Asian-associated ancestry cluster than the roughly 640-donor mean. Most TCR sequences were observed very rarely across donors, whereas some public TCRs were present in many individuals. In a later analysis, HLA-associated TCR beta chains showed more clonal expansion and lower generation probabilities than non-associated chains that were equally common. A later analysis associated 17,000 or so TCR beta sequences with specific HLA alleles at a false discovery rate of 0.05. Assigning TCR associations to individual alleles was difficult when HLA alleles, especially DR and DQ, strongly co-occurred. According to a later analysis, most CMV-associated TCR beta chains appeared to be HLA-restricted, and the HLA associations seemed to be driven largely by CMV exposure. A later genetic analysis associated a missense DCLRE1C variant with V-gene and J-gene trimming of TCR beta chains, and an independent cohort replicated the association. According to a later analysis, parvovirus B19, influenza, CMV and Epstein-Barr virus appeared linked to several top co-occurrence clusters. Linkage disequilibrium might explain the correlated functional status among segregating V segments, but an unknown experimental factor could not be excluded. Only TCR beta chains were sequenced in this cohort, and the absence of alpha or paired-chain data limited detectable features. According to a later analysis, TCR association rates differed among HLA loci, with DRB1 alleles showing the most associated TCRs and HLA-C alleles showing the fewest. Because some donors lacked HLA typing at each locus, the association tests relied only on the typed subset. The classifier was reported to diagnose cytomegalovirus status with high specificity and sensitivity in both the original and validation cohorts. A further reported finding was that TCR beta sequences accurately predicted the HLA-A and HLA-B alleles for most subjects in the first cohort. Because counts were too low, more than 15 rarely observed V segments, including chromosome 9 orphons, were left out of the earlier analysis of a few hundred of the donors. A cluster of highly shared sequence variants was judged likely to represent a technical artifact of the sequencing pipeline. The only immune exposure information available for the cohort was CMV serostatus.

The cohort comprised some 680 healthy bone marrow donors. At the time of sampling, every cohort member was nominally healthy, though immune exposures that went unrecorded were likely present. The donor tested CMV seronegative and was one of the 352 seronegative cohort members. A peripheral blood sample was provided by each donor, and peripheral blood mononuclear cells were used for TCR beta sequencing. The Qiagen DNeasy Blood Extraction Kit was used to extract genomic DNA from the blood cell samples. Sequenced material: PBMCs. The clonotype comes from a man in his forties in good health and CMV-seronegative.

DNA sequence: TGCGCCAGCAGCCAAGATCTCGGGGGGTACACTGAAGCTTTCTTT. It translates to CASSQDLGGYTEAFF. Recombination connected TRBV4-1 to TRBJ1-1, with a tentative D gene TRBD1 over 5 matching bases. Counted from cysteine to phenylalanine, this CDR3 has 15 amino acids. Of all the DNA, just the CDR3 is kept, 45 bases in frame from base 1. Deletion took 0 bases off V and 3 bases off J, with a span of 11 bases between the germline ends. From the germline V gene, CDR1 is MGHRA and CDR2 is YSYEKL.